The TCR beta chain under discussion was sequenced for a study of PD-1 blockade in classical Hodgkin lymphoma. Broader study findings: The origin of the repertoire differences remains undefined, with disease activity or prior therapy as possible causes. Baseline diversity in complete responders resembled that of newly diagnosed patients. Unlike CD8+ TCR diversity, which did not rise significantly by C4D1, CD4+ TCR diversity did.

This CDR3 is 15 amino acids long. Per germline, CDR1 SQVTM and CDR2 ANQGSEA. V was clipped by 0 bases and J by 11 bases, with 22 bases between them. TCRdb's copy holds only in-frame clones and misses some; the assay was immunoSEQ multiplex PCR. The table records about 58,000 clones, approximately 90% of them present only once. On this clone: Antigen: not known.

Each and every patient relapsed after autologous stem cell transplantation, and patients got differing brentuximab vedotin exposure. Complete response, partial response or progressive disease was recorded as best response. This clonotype was sampled from a human donor with classical Hodgkin lymphoma. The chain joins TRBV29-1 to TRBJ1-2; possibly TRBD1 for D (5 bases). The sample here was peripheral blood mononuclear cells (PBMCs), taken before the second cycle of nivolumab. The CDR3 loop is CSVEDPRTSFSQYTF. The DNA for the CDR3 is TGCAGCGTTGAAGATCCCAGGACATCCTTTTCCCAGTACACCTTC.